A selection of T cell receptor beta chains follows, all from one sample in a study of CD8 T cells in ankylosing spondylitis. TCRdb reprocessed the 5' RACE reads with MiXCR, giving one entry per CDR3 protein. The data contain 700,000 to 1,000,000 distinct CDR3 sequences, roughly 12% of them singletons. The sequencing sample was made of blood, either unsorted or a sorted T cell fraction (not recorded which). These receptors all stem from a male donor with ankylosing spondylitis. Both conserved end residues are part of each CDR3. A D gene is named only where the DNA matches it firmly. Part of the rows lack a size; the others show once, few, many or a class for expanded clones.

clone size	D gene	V gene	J gene	CDR3 DNA	CDR3 protein
NA	TRBD1	TRBV5-1	TRBJ2-3	TGCGCCAGCAGCCCCGGATCGACAGGGACAATAGATACGCAGTATTTT	CASSPGSTGTIDTQYF
many	NA	TRBV12-3/TRBV12-4	TRBJ1-5	TGTGCCAGCAGTTTAGGGGGCGGGCCCCAGCATTTT	CASSLGGGPQHF
few	TRBD1	TRBV7-2	TRBJ2-1	TGTGCCAGCAGCGTCCGGGACAGACCCTACAATGAGCAGTTCTTC	CASSVRDRPYNEQFF
few	TRBD1	TRBV7-9	TRBJ1-2	TGTGCCAGCAGCTCGACTCCAACAGGGGTGAGGTCCTATGGCTACACCTTC	CASSSTPTGVRSYGYTF
NA	NA	TRBV6-2/TRBV6-3	TRBJ1-1	TGTGCCAGCAGTTACACTGCAGAAAGTTTCCGAACTGAAGCTTTCTTT	CASSYTAESFRTEAFF
NA	TRBD2	TRBV20-1	TRBJ2-7	TGCAGTGCTAGAGATTTGACTAGCGGGCGATACGAGCAGTACTTC	CSARDLTSGRYEQYF
few	NA	TRBV7-6	TRBJ1-4	TGTGCCAGCAGCTTCGGTGGGGTAGGAGGTGAAAAACTGTTTTTT	CASSFGGVGGEKLFF
few	NA	TRBV5-1	TRBJ1-1	TGCGCCAGCAGCTCGCGCCTAGGAGTGGACACTGAAGCTTTCTTT	CASSSRLGVDTEAFF
NA	NA	TRBV23-1	TRBJ2-2	TGCGCCAGCTCCTGTCGGGGAAACACCGGGGAGCTGTTTTTT	CASSCRGNTGELFF
many	NA	TRBV5-1	TRBJ1-2	TGCGCCAGCAGCGTCGGGACGGACTATGGCTACACCTTC	CASSVGTDYGYTF
once	TRBD1	TRBV6-1	TRBJ2-1	TGTGCCAGCAGTGAAGCACCGGGACAGGGCAATGAGCAGTTCTTC	CASSEAPGQGNEQFF
few	NA	TRBV5-1	TRBJ1-4	TGCGCCAGTCGATTTGGTAGTAATGAAAAACTGTTTTTT	CASRFGSNEKLFF
many	NA	TRBV6-5	TRBJ2-1	TGTGCCAGCAATTTACCAGGGGATGAGCAGTTCTTC	CASNLPGDEQFF
NA	NA	TRBV14	TRBJ2-1	TGTGCCAGCAGCCAACCGGCCGCAGGGTTATACAATGAGCAGTTCTTC	CASSQPAAGLYNEQFF
few	NA	TRBV5-4	TRBJ2-5	TGTGCCAGCAGCTCCCAATGGACTAAGCAAGAGACCCAGTACTTC	CASSSQWTKQETQYF
few	TRBD2	TRBV11-2	TRBJ2-7	TGTGCCAGCAGCACAATAGCGGGAGCTCTCTACGAGCAGTACTTC	CASSTIAGALYEQYF
NA	NA	TRBV3-1	TRBJ2-3	TGTGCCAGCACCCGGCGAGGACTTTCCACAGATACGCAGTATTTT	CASTRRGLSTDTQYF
few	TRBD2	TRBV12-5	TRBJ2-1	TGTGCTAGTGGGAGGGGACTAGCGGGATCCTATGAGCAGTTCTTC	CASGRGLAGSYEQFF
few	NA	TRBV6-5	TRBJ1-5	TGTGCCAGCAGTTTTCACAGGGAAAATCAGCCCCAGCATTTT	CASSFHRENQPQHF
NA	NA	TRBV5-1	TRBJ1-6	TGCGCCAGCAGATCAGGACATCTAGATTCACCCCTCCACTTT	CASRSGHLDSPLHF
few	NA	TRBV20-1	TRBJ2-7	TGCAGTGCTAGGCCGCCTCTTGGGGACGAGCAGTACTTC	CSARPPLGDEQYF
few	NA	TRBV20-1	TRBJ2-3	TGCAGTGCTAGAACGGGGCTACGGACAGATACGCAGTATTTT	CSARTGLRTDTQYF
NA	TRBD1	TRBV5-1	TRBJ1-2	TGCGCCAGCAGCTACAGCAGCGACAGGGTACGCTACACCTTC	CASSYSSDRVRYTF
few	NA	TRBV9	TRBJ2-1	TGTGCCAGCAGCGAGAGGTCCTACAATGAGCAGTTCTTC	CASSERSYNEQFF
NA	NA	TRBV30	TRBJ2-7	TGTGCCTGGAGGGGAGCGGGGGACAGTTGGAAGCAGTACTTC	CAWRGAGDSWKQYF
few	NA	TRBV3-1	TRBJ2-2	TGTGCCAGCAGCCAAGGCCGGGACCGTGGAGATGGGGAGCTGTTTTTT	CASSQGRDRGDGELFF
many	TRBD2	TRBV5-1	TRBJ2-7	TGCGCCAGCAGCTTGTATCTAGCGGGACGGGACGAGCAGTACTTC	CASSLYLAGRDEQYF
NA	NA	TRBV4-1	TRBJ1-2	TGCGCCAGCAGCCAAGAGAGGGCCCCTAACTATGGCTACACCTTC	CASSQERAPNYGYTF
few	NA	TRBV24-1	TRBJ1-2	TGTGCCACCAGTGGGAAGGGCGACTATGGCTACACCTTC	CATSGKGDYGYTF
few	NA	TRBV9	TRBJ2-1	TGTGCCAGCAGCCCCCGAATAATGGGGTATGAGCAGTTCTTC	CASSPRIMGYEQFF
NA	TRBD1	TRBV19	TRBJ1-5	TGTGCCAGTAGTATTACAGGGGATAGTCAGCCCCAGCATTTT	CASSITGDSQPQHF
NA	NA	TRBV6-5	TRBJ2-1	TGTGCCAGCAGTTCCCTGGGCGGATTCTACAATGAGCAGTTCTTC	CASSSLGGFYNEQFF
NA	NA	TRBV20-1	TRBJ1-4	TGCAGTGCAGTGGTAGGGGTTAATGAAAAACTGTTTTTT	CSAVVGVNEKLFF
many	TRBD2	TRBV5-5	TRBJ2-1	TGTGCCAGCAGCTTAGTTTATGCGACTAGCGGCTACAATGAGCAGTTCTTC	CASSLVYATSGYNEQFF
few	NA	TRBV18	TRBJ2-7	TGTGCCAGCTCACTGGGGGGCCTTACTAGTGAGCAGTACTTC	CASSLGGLTSEQYF
few	TRBD2	TRBV20-1	TRBJ2-3	TGCAGTGCACTCTTCGGGGGGGGCACAGATACGCAGTATTTT	CSALFGGGTDTQYF
NA	NA	TRBV11-2	TRBJ2-7	TGTGCCAGCAGCTACGATACAGGGATCCCCTACGAGCAGTACTTC	CASSYDTGIPYEQYF
NA	TRBD1	TRBV15	TRBJ1-2	TGTGCCACCAGCAGGGGGACAGGGAGGAAATCTAACTATGGCTACACCTTC	CATSRGTGRKSNYGYTF
NA	TRBD2	TRBV20-1	TRBJ2-5	TGCAGTGCTAGAGGGTCTAGCGGGGACCAAGAGACCCAGTACTTC	CSARGSSGDQETQYF
NA	NA	TRBV12-3/TRBV12-4	TRBJ2-3	TGTGCCAGCAGTTTAGTAACGGTAGATACGCAGTATTTT	CASSLVTVDTQYF
many	TRBD1	TRBV28	TRBJ2-5	TGTGCCAGCAGTTTAATTACAGGGGGCGATCTGCAATCGGAGACCCAGTACTTC	CASSLITGGDLQSETQYF
many	TRBD1	TRBV6-1	TRBJ1-2	TGTGCCACCACTCGGGACAGGGCCAACTATGGCTACACCTTC	CATTRDRANYGYTF
few	NA	TRBV9	TRBJ2-5	TGTGCCAGCAGCTCGCGTTGGGAAGAGACCCAGTACTTC	CASSSRWEETQYF
few	NA	TRBV6-2/TRBV6-3	TRBJ2-5	TGTGCCAGCACCCGACGATTCCACGAGACCCAGTACTTC	CASTRRFHETQYF
few	NA	TRBV7-8	TRBJ2-7	TGTGCCAGCAGCTTAACGGTGGTTTCCTACGAGCAGTACTTC	CASSLTVVSYEQYF
NA	TRBD1	TRBV11-2	TRBJ2-1	TGTGCCAGCAGCCCACTTTGGGGGAGGACAGGGGGCGGCAATGAGCAGTTCTTC	CASSPLWGRTGGGNEQFF
few	TRBD1	TRBV18	TRBJ2-7	TGTGCCAGCTCAACGGGACAGCGACCGATCTACGAGCAGTACTTC	CASSTGQRPIYEQYF
NA	NA	TRBV5-1	TRBJ1-2	TGCGCCAGCAGCTTGGTCGCAGGGAGTAATGGCTACACCTTC	CASSLVAGSNGYTF